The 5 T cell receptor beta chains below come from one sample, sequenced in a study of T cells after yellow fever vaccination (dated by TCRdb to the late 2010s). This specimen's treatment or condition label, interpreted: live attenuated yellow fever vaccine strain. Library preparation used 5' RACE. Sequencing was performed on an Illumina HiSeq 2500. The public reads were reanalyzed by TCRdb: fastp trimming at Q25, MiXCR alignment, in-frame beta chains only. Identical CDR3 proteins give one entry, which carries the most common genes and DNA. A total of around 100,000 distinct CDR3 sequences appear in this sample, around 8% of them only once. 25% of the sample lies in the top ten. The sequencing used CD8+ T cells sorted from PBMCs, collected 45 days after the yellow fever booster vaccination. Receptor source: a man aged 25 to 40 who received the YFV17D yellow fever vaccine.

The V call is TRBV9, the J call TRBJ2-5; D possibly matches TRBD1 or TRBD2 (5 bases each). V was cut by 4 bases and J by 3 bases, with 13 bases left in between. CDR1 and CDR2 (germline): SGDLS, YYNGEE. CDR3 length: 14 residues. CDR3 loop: CASSLLGDEETQYF. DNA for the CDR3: TGTGCCAGCAGCCTCCTTGGGGACGAAGAGACCCAGTACTTC.

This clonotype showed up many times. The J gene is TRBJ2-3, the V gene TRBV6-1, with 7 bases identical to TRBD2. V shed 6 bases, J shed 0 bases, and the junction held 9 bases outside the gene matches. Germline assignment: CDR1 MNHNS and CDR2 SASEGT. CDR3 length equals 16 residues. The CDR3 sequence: CASSHGGEGSTDTQYF. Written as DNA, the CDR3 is TGTGCCAGCAGCCACGGAGGGGAGGGAAGCACAGATACGCAGTATTTT.

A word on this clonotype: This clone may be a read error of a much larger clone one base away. CDR3 sequence: CASSSSSEQYF. CDR3 DNA: TGTGCCAGCAGTTCCTCAAGCGAGCAGTACTTC. The J gene is TRBJ2-7, the V gene TRBV27; D is undetermined. Germline CDR1 and CDR2: MNHEY and SMNVEV (reference sequence). Trimming cost V 4 bases and J 6 bases, with 7 bases left between them. The CDR3 has 11 residues.

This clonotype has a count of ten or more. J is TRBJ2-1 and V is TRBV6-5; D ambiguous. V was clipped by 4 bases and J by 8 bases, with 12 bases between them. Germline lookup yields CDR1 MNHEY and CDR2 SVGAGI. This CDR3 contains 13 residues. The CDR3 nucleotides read TGTGCCAGCAGTTTGGCGAGCCTCGATGAGCAGTTCTTC. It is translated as CASSLASLDEQFF.

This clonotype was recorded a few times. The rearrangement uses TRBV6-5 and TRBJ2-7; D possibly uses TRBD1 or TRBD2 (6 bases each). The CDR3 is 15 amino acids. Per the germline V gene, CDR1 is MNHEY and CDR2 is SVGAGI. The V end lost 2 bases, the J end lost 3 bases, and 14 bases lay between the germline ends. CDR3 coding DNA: TGTGCCAGCAGTTACGGCTTGGGGGGCCACTACGAGCAGTACTTC. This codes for CASSYGLGGHYEQYF.